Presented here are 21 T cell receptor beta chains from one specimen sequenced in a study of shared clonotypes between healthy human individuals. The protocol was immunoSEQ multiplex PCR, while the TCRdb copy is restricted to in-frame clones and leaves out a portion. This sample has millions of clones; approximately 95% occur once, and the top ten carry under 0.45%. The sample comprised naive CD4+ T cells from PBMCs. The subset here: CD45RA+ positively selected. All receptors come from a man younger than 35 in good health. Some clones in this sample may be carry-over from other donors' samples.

CDR3 amino acids: CASSQRLSSGANVLTF. The CDR3 DNA is TGTGCCAGCAGCCAGCGCCTGAGCTCTGGGGCCAACGTCCTGACTTTC. This chain links TRBV4-2 with TRBJ2-6; no clear D. Germline values: CDR1 LGHNA, CDR2 YNFKEQ. CDR3 size: 16 residues. V was clipped by 3 bases and J by 0 bases, with 9 bases between them.

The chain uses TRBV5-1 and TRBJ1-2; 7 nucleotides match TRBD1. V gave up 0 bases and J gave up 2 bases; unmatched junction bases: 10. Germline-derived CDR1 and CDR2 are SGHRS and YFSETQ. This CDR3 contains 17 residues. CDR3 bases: TGCGCCAGCAGCTTGGCCCTGGCAGGGGGACGGAACTATGGCTACACCTTC. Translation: CASSLALAGGRNYGYTF.

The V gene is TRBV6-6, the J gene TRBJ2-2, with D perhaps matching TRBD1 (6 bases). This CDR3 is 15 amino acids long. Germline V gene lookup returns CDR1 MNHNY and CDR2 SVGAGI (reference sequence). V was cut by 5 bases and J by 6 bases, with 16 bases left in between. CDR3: CASSVGQGSAGELFF. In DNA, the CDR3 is TGTGCCAGCAGTGTAGGGCAGGGGTCGGCCGGGGAGCTGTTTTTT.

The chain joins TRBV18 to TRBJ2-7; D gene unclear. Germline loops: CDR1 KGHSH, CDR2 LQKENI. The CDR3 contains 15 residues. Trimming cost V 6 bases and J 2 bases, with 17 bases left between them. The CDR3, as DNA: TGTGCCAGCTCGACGGTGGCGGATCCTGCCTACGAGCAGTACTTC. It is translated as CASSTVADPAYEQYF.

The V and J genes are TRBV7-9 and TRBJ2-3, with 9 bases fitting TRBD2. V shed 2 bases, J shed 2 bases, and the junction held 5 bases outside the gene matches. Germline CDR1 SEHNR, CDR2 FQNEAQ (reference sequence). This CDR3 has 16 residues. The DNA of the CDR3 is TGTGCCAGCAGCTTACTAGCGGGGCTTATCACAGATACGCAGTATTTT. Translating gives CASSLLAGLITDTQYF.

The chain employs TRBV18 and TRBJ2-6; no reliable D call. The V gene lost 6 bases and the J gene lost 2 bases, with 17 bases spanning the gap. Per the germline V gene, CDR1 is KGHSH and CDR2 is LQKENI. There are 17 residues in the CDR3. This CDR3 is CASSPRKADAGANVLTF. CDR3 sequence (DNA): TGTGCCAGCTCCCCGCGGAAGGCTGACGCTGGGGCCAACGTCCTGACTTTC.

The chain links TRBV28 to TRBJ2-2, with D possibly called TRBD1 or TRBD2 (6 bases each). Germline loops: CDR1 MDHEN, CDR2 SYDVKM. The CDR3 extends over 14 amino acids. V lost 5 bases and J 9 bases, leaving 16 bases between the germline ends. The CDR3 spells CASSRGFGGRELFF. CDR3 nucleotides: TGTGCCAGCAGTAGGGGATTCGGGGGCCGGGAGCTGTTTTTT.

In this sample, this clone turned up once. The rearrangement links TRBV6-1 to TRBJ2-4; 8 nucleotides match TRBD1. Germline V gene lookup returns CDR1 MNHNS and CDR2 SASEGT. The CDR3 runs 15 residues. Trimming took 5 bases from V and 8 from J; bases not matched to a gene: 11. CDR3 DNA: TGTGCCAGCAGTCTTAGACAGGGGATCAGGGACATTCAGTACTTC. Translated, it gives CASSLRQGIRDIQYF.

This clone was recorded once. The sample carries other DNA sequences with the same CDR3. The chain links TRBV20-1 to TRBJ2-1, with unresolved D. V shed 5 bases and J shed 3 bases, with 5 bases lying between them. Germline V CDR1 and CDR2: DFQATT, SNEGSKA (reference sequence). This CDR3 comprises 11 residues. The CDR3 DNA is TGCAGTGCTCAGGACTACAATGAGCAGTTCTTC. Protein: CSAQDYNEQFF.

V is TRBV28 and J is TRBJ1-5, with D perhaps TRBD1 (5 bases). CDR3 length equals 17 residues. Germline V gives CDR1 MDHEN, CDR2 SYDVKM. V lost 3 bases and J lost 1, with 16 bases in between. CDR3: CASSFGSAGLSNQPQHF. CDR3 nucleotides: TGTGCCAGCAGTTTCGGTTCGGCAGGGTTAAGCAATCAGCCCCAGCATTTT.

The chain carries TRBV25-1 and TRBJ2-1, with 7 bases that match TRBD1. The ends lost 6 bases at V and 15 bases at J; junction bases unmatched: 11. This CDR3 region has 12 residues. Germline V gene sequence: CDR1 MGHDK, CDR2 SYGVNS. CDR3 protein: CASSLQGTGRFF. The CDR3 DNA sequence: TGTGCCAGCAGCCTACAGGGGACGGGTCGGTTCTTC.

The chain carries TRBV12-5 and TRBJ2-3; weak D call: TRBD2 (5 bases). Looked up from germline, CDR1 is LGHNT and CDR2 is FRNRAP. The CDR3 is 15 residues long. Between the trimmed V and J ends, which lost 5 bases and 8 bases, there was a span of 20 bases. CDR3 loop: CASGTGIEKSGTQYF. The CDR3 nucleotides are TGTGCTAGTGGTACCGGGATCGAAAAGTCGGGTACGCAGTATTTT.

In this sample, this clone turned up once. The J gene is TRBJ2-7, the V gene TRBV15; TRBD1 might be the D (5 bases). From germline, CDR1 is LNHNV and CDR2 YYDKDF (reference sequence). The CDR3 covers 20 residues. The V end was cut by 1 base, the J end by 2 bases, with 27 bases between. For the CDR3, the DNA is TGTGCCACCAGCAGAGGATTAAGGGGTCAACTCATACAAGGGACCTACGAGCAGTACTTC. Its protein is CATSRGLRGQLIQGTYEQYF.

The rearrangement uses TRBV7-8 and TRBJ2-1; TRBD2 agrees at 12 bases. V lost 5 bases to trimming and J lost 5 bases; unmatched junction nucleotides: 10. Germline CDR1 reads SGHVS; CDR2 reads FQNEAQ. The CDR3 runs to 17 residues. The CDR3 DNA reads TGTGCCAGCAGCCCCCAGACTAGCGGGAGAAAGAACAATGAGCAGTTCTTC. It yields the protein CASSPQTSGRKNNEQFF. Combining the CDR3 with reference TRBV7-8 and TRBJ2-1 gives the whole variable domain GAGVSQSPRYKVAKRGQDVALRCDPISGHVSLFWYQQALGQGPEFLTYFQNEAQLDKSGLPSDRFFAERPEGSVSTLKIQRTQQEDSAVYLCASSPQTSGRKNNEQFFGPGTRLTVL.

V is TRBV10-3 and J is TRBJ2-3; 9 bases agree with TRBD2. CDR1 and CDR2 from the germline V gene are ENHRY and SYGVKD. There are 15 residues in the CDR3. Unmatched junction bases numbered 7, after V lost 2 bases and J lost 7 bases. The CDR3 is CAISEAGTSPNTQYF. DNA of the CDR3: TGTGCCATCAGTGAGGCCGGGACTAGCCCTAATACGCAGTATTTT.

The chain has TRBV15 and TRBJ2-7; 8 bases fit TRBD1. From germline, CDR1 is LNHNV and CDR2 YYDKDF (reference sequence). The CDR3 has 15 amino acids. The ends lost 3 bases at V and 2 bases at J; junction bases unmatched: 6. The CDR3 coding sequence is TGTGCCACCAGCAGTTCCCGGACAGGGACCTACGAGCAGTACTTC. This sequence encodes CATSSSRTGTYEQYF.

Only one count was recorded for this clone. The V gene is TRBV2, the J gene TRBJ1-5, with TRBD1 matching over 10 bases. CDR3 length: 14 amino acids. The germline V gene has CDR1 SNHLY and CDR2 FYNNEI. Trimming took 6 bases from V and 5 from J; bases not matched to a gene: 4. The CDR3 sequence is CASSDGQGDQPQHF. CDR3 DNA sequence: TGTGCCAGCAGCGATGGACAGGGGGATCAGCCCCAGCATTTT.

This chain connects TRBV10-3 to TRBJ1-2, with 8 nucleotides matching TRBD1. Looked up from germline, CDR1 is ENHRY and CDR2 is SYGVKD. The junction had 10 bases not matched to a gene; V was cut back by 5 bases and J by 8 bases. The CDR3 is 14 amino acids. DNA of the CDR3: TGTGCCATCAGTAGGGAGACAGGGGCGGACGGCTACACCTTC. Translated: CAISRETGADGYTF.

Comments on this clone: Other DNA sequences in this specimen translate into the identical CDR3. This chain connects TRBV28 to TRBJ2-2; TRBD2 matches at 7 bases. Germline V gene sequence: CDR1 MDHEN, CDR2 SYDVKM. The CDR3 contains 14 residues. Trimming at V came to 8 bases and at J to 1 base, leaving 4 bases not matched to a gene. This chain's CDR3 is CASRSGLNTGELFF. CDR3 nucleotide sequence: TGTGCCAGCCGTAGCGGGCTGAACACCGGGGAGCTGTTTTTT.

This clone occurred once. CDR3 region: CAWSVQGVPTDTQYF. CDR3 DNA: TGTGCCTGGAGTGTACAGGGAGTTCCCACAGATACGCAGTATTTT. The chain is built from TRBV30 and TRBJ2-3; perhaps TRBD1 as D (6 bases). V lost 0 bases and J 2 bases, leaving 12 bases between the germline ends. Germline V gene lookup returns CDR1 GTSNPN and CDR2 SVGIG (reference sequence). There are 15 residues in the CDR3.

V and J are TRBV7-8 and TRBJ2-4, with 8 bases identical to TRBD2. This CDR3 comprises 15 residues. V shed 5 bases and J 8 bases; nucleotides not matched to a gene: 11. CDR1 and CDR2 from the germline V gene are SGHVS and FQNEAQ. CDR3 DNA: TGTGCCAGCAGCCCGGCCGGGACTAGTTGGGACATTCAGTACTTC. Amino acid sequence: CASSPAGTSWDIQYF.